This T cell receptor (beta chain) is from a study of T cell responses to AZD1222 COVID-19 vaccine. Libraries were prepared by immunoSEQ multiplex PCR; TCRdb keeps only in-frame clonotypes and omits some of them. The sample holds roughly 70,000 clones, about 90% seen once. The V and J ends lost 7 bases and 8 bases, in that order; junction bases with no gene match: 10. Germline values: CDR1 MNHNY, CDR2 SVGAGI (reference sequence). This CDR3 comprises 14 residues. The sequencing here drew on peripheral blood, taken 28 days after the second dose of the MenACWY control vaccine. This TCR was recovered from an adult who received the MenACWY meningococcal vaccine as a control. This chain links TRBV6-6 with TRBJ2-1, with TRBD1 identical over 8 bases. CDR3 protein: CASTLGQGRDEQFF. The DNA of the CDR3 is TGTGCCAGCACCCTCGGACAGGGTCGGGATGAGCAGTTCTTC.